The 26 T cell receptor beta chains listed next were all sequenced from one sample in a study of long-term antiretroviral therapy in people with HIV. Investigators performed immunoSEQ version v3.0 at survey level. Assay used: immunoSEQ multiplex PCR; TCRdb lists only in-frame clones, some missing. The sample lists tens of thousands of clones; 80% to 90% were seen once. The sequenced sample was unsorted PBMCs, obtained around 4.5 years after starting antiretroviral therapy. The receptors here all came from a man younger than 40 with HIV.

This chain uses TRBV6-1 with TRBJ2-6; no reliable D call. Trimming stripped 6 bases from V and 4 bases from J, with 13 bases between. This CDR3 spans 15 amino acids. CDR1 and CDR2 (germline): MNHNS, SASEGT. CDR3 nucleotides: TGTGCCAGCAGCGTATCGGCTCCCGGGGCCAACGTCCTGACTTTC. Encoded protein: CASSVSAPGANVLTF.

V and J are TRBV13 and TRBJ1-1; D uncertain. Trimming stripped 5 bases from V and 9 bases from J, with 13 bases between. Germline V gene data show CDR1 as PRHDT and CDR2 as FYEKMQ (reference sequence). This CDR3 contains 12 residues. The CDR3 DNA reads TGTGCCAGCAGCATCCTATTAGACCAAGCTTTCTTT. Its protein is CASSILLDQAFF.

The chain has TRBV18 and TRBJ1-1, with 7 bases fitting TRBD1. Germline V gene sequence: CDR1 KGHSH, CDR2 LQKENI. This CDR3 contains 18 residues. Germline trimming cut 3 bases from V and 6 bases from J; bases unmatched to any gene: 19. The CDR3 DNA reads TGTGCCAGCTCACCTAAAGCGACAGGGTTTTGGTTGGTCCCTGAAGCTTTCTTT. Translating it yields CASSPKATGFWLVPEAFF.

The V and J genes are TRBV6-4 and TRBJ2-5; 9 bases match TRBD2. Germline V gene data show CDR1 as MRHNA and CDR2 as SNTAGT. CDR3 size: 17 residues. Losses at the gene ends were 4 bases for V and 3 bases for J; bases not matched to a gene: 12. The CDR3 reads CASSGARGLAGEETQYF. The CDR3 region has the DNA TGTGCCAGCAGTGGGGCCCGCGGATTAGCGGGAGAAGAGACCCAGTACTTC.

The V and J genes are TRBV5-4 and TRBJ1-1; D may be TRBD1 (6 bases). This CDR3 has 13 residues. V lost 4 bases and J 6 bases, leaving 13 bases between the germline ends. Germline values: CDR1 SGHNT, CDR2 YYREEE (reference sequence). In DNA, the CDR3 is TGTGCCAGCAGCCCAGGGGTCCACGCTGAAGCTTTCTTT. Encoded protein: CASSPGVHAEAFF.

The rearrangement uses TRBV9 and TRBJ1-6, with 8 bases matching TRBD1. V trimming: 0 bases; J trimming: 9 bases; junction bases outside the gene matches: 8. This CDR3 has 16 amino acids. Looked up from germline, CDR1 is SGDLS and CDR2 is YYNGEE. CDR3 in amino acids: CASSVAGFQGASPLHF. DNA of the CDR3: TGTGCCAGCAGCGTAGCCGGGTTCCAGGGGGCTTCACCCCTCCACTTT.

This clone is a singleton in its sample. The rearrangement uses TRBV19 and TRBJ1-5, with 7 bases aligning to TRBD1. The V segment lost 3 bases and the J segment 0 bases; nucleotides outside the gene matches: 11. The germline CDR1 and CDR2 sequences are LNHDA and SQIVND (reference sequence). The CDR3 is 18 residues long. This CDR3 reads CASSIWNRDSYSNQPQHF. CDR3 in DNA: TGTGCCAGTAGTATTTGGAACCGGGACAGCTATAGCAATCAGCCCCAGCATTTT.

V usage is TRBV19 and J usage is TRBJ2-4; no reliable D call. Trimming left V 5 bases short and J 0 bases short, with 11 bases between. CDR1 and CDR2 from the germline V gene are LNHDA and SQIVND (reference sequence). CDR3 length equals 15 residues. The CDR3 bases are TGTGCCAGTAGTCATCCTCGAGAAGCCAAAAACATTCAGTACTTC. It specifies CASSHPREAKNIQYF.

The CDR3 sequence: CAWSVGPNQPQHF. The DNA for the CDR3 is TGTGCCTGGAGTGTAGGGCCCAATCAGCCCCAGCATTTT. The chain carries TRBV30 and TRBJ1-5, with D unclear. The V end lost 0 bases, the J end lost 3 bases, and 6 bases lay between the germline ends. The CDR3 sequence is 13 residues long. Germline V gives CDR1 GTSNPN, CDR2 SVGIG (reference sequence).

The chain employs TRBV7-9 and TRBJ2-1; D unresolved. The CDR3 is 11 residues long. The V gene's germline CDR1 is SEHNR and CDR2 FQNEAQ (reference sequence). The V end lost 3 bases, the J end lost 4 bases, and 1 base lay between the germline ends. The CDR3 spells CASSFYNEQFF. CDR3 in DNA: TGTGCCAGCAGCTTTTACAATGAGCAGTTCTTC.

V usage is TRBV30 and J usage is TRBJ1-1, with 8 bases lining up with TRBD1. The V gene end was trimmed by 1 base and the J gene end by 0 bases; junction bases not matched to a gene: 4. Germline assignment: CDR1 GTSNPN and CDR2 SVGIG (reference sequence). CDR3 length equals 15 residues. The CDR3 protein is CAWSADRDMNTEAFF. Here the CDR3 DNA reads TGTGCCTGGAGTGCGGACAGGGACATGAACACTGAAGCTTTCTTT.

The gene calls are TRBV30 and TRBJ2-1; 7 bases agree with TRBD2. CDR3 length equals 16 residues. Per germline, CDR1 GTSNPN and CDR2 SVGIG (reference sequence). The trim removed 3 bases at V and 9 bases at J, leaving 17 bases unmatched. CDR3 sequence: CAWSPLPLLARTEQFF. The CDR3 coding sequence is TGTGCCTGGAGCCCTCTTCCCCTACTAGCGAGGACTGAGCAGTTCTTC.

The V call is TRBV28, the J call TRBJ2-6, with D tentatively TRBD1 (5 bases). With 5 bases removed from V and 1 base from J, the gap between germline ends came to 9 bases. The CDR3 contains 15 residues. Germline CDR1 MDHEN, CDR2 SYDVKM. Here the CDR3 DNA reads TGTGCCAGCAGTCATCGACAGTCTGGGGCCAACGTCCTGACTTTC. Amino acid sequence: CASSHRQSGANVLTF.

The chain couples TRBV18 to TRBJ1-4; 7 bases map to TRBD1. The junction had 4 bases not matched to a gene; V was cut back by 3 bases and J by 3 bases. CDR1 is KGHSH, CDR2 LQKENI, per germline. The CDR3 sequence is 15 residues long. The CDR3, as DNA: TGTGCCAGCTCACCCCTTACAGGGGCTAATGAAAAACTGTTTTTT. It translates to CASSPLTGANEKLFF.

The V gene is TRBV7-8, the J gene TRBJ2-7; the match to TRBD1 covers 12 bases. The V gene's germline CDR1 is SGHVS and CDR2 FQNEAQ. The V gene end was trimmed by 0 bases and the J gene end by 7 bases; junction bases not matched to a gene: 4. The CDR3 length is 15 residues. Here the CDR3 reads CASSLAGQGAGEQYF. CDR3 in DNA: TGTGCCAGCAGCTTAGCGGGACAGGGGGCGGGGGAGCAGTACTTC.

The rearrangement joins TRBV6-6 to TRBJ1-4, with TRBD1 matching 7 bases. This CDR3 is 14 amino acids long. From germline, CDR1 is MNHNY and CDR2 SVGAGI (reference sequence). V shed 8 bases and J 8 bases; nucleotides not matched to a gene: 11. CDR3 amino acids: CASSSQGQREKLFF. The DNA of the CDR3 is TGTGCCAGCTCCTCACAGGGGCAGAGGGAAAAACTGTTTTTT.

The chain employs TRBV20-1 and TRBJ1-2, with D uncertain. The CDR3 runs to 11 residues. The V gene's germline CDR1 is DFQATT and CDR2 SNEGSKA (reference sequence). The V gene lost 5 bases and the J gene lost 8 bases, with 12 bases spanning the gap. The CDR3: CSARLIDGYTF. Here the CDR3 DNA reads TGCAGTGCTCGGCTGATCGACGGCTACACCTTC.

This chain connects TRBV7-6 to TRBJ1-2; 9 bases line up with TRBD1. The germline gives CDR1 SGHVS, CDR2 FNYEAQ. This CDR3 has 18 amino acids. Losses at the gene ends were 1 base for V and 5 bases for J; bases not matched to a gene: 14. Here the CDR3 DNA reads TGTGCCAGCAGCTTAGGATCCCTCGGGACAGGGTTTGGGTATGGCTACACCTTC. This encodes CASSLGSLGTGFGYGYTF. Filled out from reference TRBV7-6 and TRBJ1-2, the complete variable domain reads GAGVSQSPRYKVTKRGQDVALRCDPISGHVSLYWYRQALGQGPEFLTYFNYEAQQDKSGLPNDRFSAERPEGSISTLTIQRTEQRDSAMYRCASSLGSLGTGFGYGYTFGSGTRLTVV.

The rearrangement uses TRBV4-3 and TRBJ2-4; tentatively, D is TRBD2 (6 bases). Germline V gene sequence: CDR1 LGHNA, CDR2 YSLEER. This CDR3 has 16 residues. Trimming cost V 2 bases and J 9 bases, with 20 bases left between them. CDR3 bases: TGCGCCAGCAGCCAACTAGGGCCGGGGGTCGCGGGCATTCAGTACTTC. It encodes CASSQLGPGVAGIQYF.

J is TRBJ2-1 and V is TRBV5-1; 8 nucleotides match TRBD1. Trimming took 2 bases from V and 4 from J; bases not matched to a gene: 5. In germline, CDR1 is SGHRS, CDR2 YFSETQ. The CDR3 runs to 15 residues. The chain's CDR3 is CASSFSGGGYNEQFF. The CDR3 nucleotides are TGCGCCAGCAGCTTTTCAGGGGGCGGGTACAATGAGCAGTTCTTC.

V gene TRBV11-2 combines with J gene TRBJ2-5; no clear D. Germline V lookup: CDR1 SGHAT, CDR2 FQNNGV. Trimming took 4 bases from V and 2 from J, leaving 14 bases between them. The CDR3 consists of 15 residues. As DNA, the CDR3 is TGTGCCAGCAGCTCAAGTTTCTGGGGTCAAGAGACCCAGTACTTC. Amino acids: CASSSSFWGQETQYF.

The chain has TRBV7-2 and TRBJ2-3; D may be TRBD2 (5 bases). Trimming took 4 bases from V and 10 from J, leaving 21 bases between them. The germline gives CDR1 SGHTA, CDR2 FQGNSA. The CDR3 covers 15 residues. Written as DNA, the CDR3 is TGTGCCAGCAGCTCCTCTGGCGGGTCGGGGTCCCCGCAGTATTTT. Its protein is CASSSSGGSGSPQYF.

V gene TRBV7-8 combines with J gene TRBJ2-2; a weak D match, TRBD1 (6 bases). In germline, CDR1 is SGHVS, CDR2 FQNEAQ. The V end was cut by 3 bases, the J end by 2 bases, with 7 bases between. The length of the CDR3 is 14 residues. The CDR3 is CASSLGTNTGELFF. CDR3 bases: TGTGCCAGCAGCTTGGGGACAAACACCGGGGAGCTGTTTTTT.

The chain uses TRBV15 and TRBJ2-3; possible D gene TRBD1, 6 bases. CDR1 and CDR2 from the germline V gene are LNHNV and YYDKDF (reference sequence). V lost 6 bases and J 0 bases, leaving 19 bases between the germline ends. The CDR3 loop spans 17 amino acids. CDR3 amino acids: CATSSAGTLPSTDTQYF. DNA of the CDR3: TGTGCCACCAGTTCGGCCGGGACACTTCCTAGCACAGATACGCAGTATTTT.

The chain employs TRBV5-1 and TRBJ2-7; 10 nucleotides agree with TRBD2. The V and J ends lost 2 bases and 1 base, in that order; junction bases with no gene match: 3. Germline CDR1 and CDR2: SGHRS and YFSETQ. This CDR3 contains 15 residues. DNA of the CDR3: TGCGCCAGCAGCTTACTAGCGGGAATGTCCTACGAGCAGTACTTC. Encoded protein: CASSLLAGMSYEQYF. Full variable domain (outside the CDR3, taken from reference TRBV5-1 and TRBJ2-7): KAGVTQTPRYLIKTRGQQVTLSCSPISGHRSVSWYQQTPGQGLQFLFEYFSETQRNKGNFPGRFSGRQFSNSRSEMNVSTLELGDSALYLCASSLLAGMSYEQYFGPGTRLTVT.

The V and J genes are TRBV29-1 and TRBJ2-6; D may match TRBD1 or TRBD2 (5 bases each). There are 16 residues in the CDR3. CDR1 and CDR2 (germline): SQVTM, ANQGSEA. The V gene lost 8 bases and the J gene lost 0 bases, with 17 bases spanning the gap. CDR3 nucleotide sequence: TGCAGCACCGCGAGGGGCGATCCCTCTGGGGCCAACGTCCTGACTTTC. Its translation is CSTARGDPSGANVLTF. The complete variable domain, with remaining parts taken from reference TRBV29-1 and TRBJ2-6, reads SAVISQKPSRDICQRGTSLTIQCQVDSQVTMMFWYRQQPGQSLTLIATANQGSEATYESGFVIDKFPISRPNLTFSTLTVSNMSPEDSSIYLCSTARGDPSGANVLTFGAGSRLTVL.